One sample yielded the 2 T cell receptor beta chains listed below, sequenced in a study of shared clonotypes between healthy human individuals. Generated by immunoSEQ multiplex PCR, the TCRdb table keeps only in-frame clones and is missing some. Of millions of clones in the sample, roughly 95% were seen once. The material sequenced was naive CD4+ T cells sorted from blood. The subset was: CD45RA+ positively selected. These receptors were obtained from a man aged 18-30 years in good health.

The J gene is TRBJ2-6, the V gene TRBV5-6; tentative D call: TRBD1 (6 bases). The V end lost 4 bases, the J end lost 4 bases, and 12 bases lay between the germline ends. Germline V gene sequence: CDR1 SGHDT, CDR2 YYEEEE. The CDR3 has 15 amino acids. Written as DNA, the CDR3 is TGTGCCAGCAGCAACAGGGTGGAGGGGGCCAACGTCCTGACTTTC. Its translation is CASSNRVEGANVLTF.

CDR3 in amino acids: CASSENVPGDEQFF. The CDR3 DNA follows: TGTGCCAGCAGTGAAAACGTCCCCGGAGATGAGCAGTTCTTC. V usage is TRBV2 and J usage is TRBJ2-1; D gene unclear. Trimming took 2 bases from V and 8 from J, leaving 13 bases between them. Looked up from germline, CDR1 is SNHLY and CDR2 is FYNNEI. The CDR3 totals 14 residues. Variable domain in full (rest from reference TRBV2 and TRBJ2-1): EPEVTQTPSHQVTQMGQEVILRCVPISNHLYFYWYRQILGQKVEFLVSFYNNEISEKSEIFDDQFSVERPDGSNFTLKIRSTKLEDSAMYFCASSENVPGDEQFFGPGTRLTVL.